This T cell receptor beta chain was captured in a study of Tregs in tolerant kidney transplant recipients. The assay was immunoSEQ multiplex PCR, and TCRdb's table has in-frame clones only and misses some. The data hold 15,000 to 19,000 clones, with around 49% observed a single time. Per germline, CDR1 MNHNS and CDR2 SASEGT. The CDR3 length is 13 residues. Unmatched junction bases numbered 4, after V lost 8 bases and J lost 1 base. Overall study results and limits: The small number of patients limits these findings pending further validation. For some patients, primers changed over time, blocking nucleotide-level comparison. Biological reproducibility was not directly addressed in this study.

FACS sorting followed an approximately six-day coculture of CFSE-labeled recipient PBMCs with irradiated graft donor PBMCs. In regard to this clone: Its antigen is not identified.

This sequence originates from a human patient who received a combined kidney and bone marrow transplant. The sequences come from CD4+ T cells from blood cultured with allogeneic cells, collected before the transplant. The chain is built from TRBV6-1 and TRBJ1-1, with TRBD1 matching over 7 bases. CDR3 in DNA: TGTGCCAGCGACAGACAGGGGAACACTGAAGCTTTCTTT. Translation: CASDRQGNTEAFF.